This T cell receptor beta chain was recovered during a study of regulatory T cells in long-lasting Graves disease (dated by TCRdb to the early 2020s). Background on the whole study: Persistent Graves' disease meant more than 5 years of antithyroid drug treatment with TSH receptor autoantibodies that stayed positive. This study used TCR sequencing and RNA sequencing of peripheral blood to compare persistent Graves' disease patients against newly diagnosed Graves' disease patients. The study took place in China and was registered as a clinical trial. TCR sequencing covered some 13 persistent and about 20 newly diagnosed Graves' disease patients, some 35 samples in total. Persistent Graves' disease patients in the clinical cohort had taken antithyroid drugs for about 10.3 years on average.

Paper-wide results and their limitations: As a limitation, the authors acknowledged that the small sample size may reduce accuracy. Sequencing and analysis were restricted to the TCR beta chain. A larger number of public clonotypes was shared among persistent patients (fewer than 3,000) than among newly diagnosed patients (about 990). Persistent disease showed preferential use of TRBV28, TRBJ1-2 and TRBJ2-5, whereas newly diagnosed disease favored TRBV20-1 and TRBJ2-1. Lower TCR Shannon entropy and fewer highly expanded clones were observed in persistent Graves' disease patients than in newly diagnosed patients, which suggested clonal expansion. Because the primary lesion, thyroid tissue, could not be accessed, the study looked at peripheral blood alone.

This clonotype appeared many times. This clone's antigen is unknown. There are no base qualities to consult, and no much larger clone falls within one base. The germline ends are 20 bases apart after V is trimmed by 6 bases and J by 3 bases. Including the terminal cysteine and phenylalanine, the CDR3 comprises 17 residues. This entry keeps only the CDR3 DNA: 51 bases, framed from base 1. The germline V gene provides CDR1 MNHNS and CDR2 SASEGT. Library construction relied on multiplex PCR. Sequencing relied on an Illumina HiSeq 4000. CDR3 regions were amplified by Arm-PCR with iRepertoire HTBI primers to construct TCR beta libraries. Before sequencing, the PCR products underwent gel purification. Regarding the original processing steps: A total of under 80 TRBV and 14 TRBJ segments were identified across samples and were used for gene usage analysis of CDR3 amino acid clonotypes. COPE and FqMerger were used to merge the filtered high-quality paired reads into contigs. BLAST was used to align contigs to the IMGT TRBV, TRBD and TRBJ reference genes, and CDR3 was defined following IMGT. Any clonotype with a frequency above 0.1% was counted as a highly expanded clone. Shannon entropy was used to measure repertoire diversity, and the Gini coefficient was used to measure V-J evenness. Public clonotypes were defined as clonotypes shared by more than one individual. The raw public reads went through TCRdb reprocessing: fastp at Q25, MiXCR clone calling, in-frame beta chains kept. CDR3 protein sequences are deduplicated, and each keeps its most common genes and DNA. The V and J calls shown here were made by TCRdb, not taken from the authors' results. Within this sample are 500,000 to 800,000 distinct CDR3 sequences, with 25% to 30% of them counted one time only. Roughly 41% of the sample comes from the top ten.

This specimen's time point label, interpreted: persistent/refractory GD, antithyroid drugs over 5 years with positive TRAb. For both TCR sequencing and RNA sequencing, RNA was extracted from PBMCs in TRIzol. The diagnosis of Graves' disease was made according to American Thyroid Association guidelines. Patients were recruited from an endocrinology department in Xi'an, China. From each patient, nine milliliters of peripheral blood was collected into an EDTA anticoagulant tube. Ficoll Paque Plus density gradient separation was used to isolate PBMCs, and no further T cell sorting was done. An Agilent 2100 Bioanalyzer and agarose gel were used to check RNA quality, while a NanoDrop 2000 measured RNA concentration.

Recombination linked TRBV6-1 to TRBJ2-2; TRBD2 could be the D gene, as 6 bases match. The specimen was peripheral blood mononuclear cells (PBMCs), collected when the disease was refractory, from a patient treated with antithyroid drugs. The receptor was isolated from a female donor with Graves disease. The DNA sequence is TGTGCCAGCAGCGTCGGGACTCTCAAGTGGGACACCGGGGAGCTGTTTTTT. It specifies CASSVGTLKWDTGELFF.